These 32 T cell receptor beta chains share one sample of origin, sequenced in a study of T cells in Graves' hyperthyroidism and ophthalmopathy. Amplification of TCR beta CDR3 regions was performed using RNA transcripts as template. First-round RT-PCR targeting the TCR CDR3 was performed with the HTBI primer set. TCRdb processed the multiplex PCR reads anew with MiXCR; each CDR3 protein has one entry. This repertoire shows some 500,000 distinct CDR3 sequences, roughly 14% found once; its top ten account for less than 20%. Material for sequencing was blood. These receptors were taken from a woman in her late teens or twenties with Graves' hyperthyroidism.

This clonotype was observed a few times. A clone one base away is much larger, so this may be a read error. The genes are TRBV20-1 and TRBJ2-7; no clear D gene. From germline, CDR1 is DFQATT and CDR2 SNEGSKA (reference sequence). CDR3 length: 16 residues. The V end lost 5 bases, the J end lost 5 bases, and 25 bases lay between the germline ends. The CDR3 DNA reads as TGCAGTGCTTCCAGTCTCCGATTAGTCTCGCCCCACGAGCAGTACTTC. Translating gives CSASSLRLVSPHEQYF.

This clonotype came up many times. The chain combines TRBV11-2 with TRBJ2-1; TRBD1 might be the D (6 bases). Germline CDR1 reads SGHAT; CDR2 reads FQNNGV. The CDR3 contains 15 residues. V was clipped by 4 bases and J by 6 bases, with 16 bases between them. DNA of the CDR3: TGTGCCAGCAGCTCGTGGGGGCGCCAGGGCAATGAGCAGTTCTTC. This encodes CASSSWGRQGNEQFF.

This clonotype was detected ten times or more. CDR3 sequence: CASSSPSGRINYNEQFF. CDR3 DNA: TGCGCCAGCAGCAGTCCAAGCGGGAGAATCAACTACAATGAGCAGTTCTTC. The chain links TRBV5-1 to TRBJ2-1; TRBD2 matches at 8 bases. From germline, CDR1 is SGHRS and CDR2 YFSETQ. V lost 4 bases and J lost 3; bases outside the gene matches: 12. The CDR3 length is 17 residues.

With regard to this clonotype: At one end the junction does not follow the germline gene, possibly because of a read error. CDR3 loop: CASSYQKHIAGGQEQHF. CDR3 nucleotide sequence: TGTGCCAGCAGTTACCAAAAACACATAGCGGGAGGGCAGGAGCAGCACTTC. The chain joins TRBV6-5 to TRBJ2-7; 11 positions agree with TRBD2. The CDR3 sequence is 17 residues long. Germline CDR1 is MNHEY and CDR2 is SVGAGI.

This clonotype came up many times. The rearrangement joins TRBV11-1 to TRBJ2-3; possible D gene TRBD2, 5 bases. CDR3 length: 16 residues. Trimming took 3 bases from V and 1 from J, leaving 14 bases between them. The V gene's germline CDR1 is SGHAT and CDR2 FQDESV (reference sequence). CDR3 nucleotide sequence: TGTGCCAGCAGCTTCGGCTATAGTAGCGGCACAGATACGCAGTATTTT. Translation gives CASSFGYSSGTDTQYF.

This clonotype came up many times. Here the CDR3 DNA reads TGCAGTGCTAGAGACCCGGGACAGGACACAGATACGCAGTATTTT. This gives the protein CSARDPGQDTDTQYF. The chain carries TRBV20-1 and TRBJ2-3; the match to TRBD1 covers 8 bases. V was pared by 0 bases and J by 2 bases, with 4 bases of the junction left unmatched. The CDR3 totals 15 residues. Germline V CDR1 and CDR2: DFQATT, SNEGSKA (reference sequence).

In this sample, this clonotype turned up many times. This chain uses TRBV20-1 with TRBJ2-3; D remains ambiguous. CDR1 DFQATT and CDR2 SNEGSKA come from the germline V gene (reference sequence). The CDR3 covers 15 residues. Deletions cut 0 bases from V and 3 bases from J, with 13 bases between. The CDR3 nucleotides are TGCAGTGCTAGAGATCGGATCGGGTCGACAGATACGCAGTATTTT. Translation: CSARDRIGSTDTQYF.

This clonotype was counted between two and nine times. The chain has TRBV5-6 and TRBJ1-4; D possibly corresponds to TRBD1 (6 bases). The ends were cut back, 3 bases at V and 4 bases at J, with 16 bases in the middle. The CDR3 totals 16 residues. Germline lookup yields CDR1 SGHDT and CDR2 YYEEEE. CDR3 loop: CASSSYTGQVNEKLFF. The CDR3 nucleotides are TGTGCCAGCAGCTCCTATACGGGACAAGTTAATGAAAAACTGTTTTTT.

This clonotype was counted ten times or more. This chain links TRBV19 with TRBJ1-4; TRBD1 matches at 7 bases. The CDR3 extends over 14 amino acids. The germline V gene encodes CDR1 LNHDA and CDR2 SQIVND (reference sequence). The trim removed 4 bases at V and 5 bases at J, leaving 4 bases unmatched. DNA for the CDR3: TGTGCCAGTAGTAGGGGACAGAACAATGAAAAACTGTTTTTT. Translated, it gives CASSRGQNNEKLFF.

This clonotype was counted ten times or more. The J gene is TRBJ1-6, the V gene TRBV3-1; tentatively, D is TRBD1 (6 bases). Germline V gene lookup returns CDR1 LGHDT and CDR2 YNNKEL (reference sequence). The germline V and J ends were trimmed by 3 bases and 5 bases, with 11 bases remaining between them. This CDR3 has 15 amino acids. The CDR3 protein is CASSQLDRDNSPLHF. CDR3 nucleotides: TGTGCCAGCAGCCAGCTGGACAGAGATAATTCACCCCTCCACTTT.

The rearrangement links TRBV18 to TRBJ2-7; TRBD1 aligns across 7 bases. CDR1 is KGHSH and CDR2 is LQKENI in the germline V gene. This CDR3 spans 13 amino acids. CDR3 in DNA: TGTGCCAGCTCCCTCGGACAGGTCTACGGGCAGTACGTC. As protein: CASSLGQVYGQYV.

This chain links TRBV10-3 with TRBJ2-2; 9 positions match TRBD2. The CDR3 is 16 amino acids. Germline V gives CDR1 ENHRY, CDR2 SYGVKD. The V gene end was trimmed by 6 bases and the J gene end by 8 bases; junction bases not matched to a gene: 13. CDR3 bases: TGTGCCATCAGCAGAACGATAGCGGGAGATAATGGGGAGCTGTTTTTT. Its protein product is CAISRTIAGDNGELFF.

Points on this clonotype: It may be a read error: a sequence one base away is much more abundant. The chain couples TRBV7-3 to TRBJ2-2; D is perhaps TRBD1 (5 bases). This CDR3 region has 16 residues. The germline V and J ends were trimmed by 1 base and 3 bases, with 12 bases remaining between them. Germline values: CDR1 SGHTA, CDR2 FQGTGA. The CDR3, as DNA: TGTGCCAGCAGCTTAAACAGGCTCGCGGACACCGGGGAGCTGTTTTTT. This gives the protein CASSLNRLADTGELFF.

This clonotype has a handful of counts. This chain links TRBV20-1 with TRBJ2-3, with TRBD2 matching 7 bases. Germline V gives CDR1 DFQATT, CDR2 SNEGSKA (reference sequence). The trim removed 7 bases at V and 3 bases at J, leaving 7 bases unmatched. The CDR3 is made up of 13 amino acids. The DNA of the CDR3 is TGCAGTGTGGGCGGGAGTAATACAGATACGCAGTATTTT. This sequence encodes CSVGGSNTDTQYF.

As concerns this clonotype: Given a much more abundant clone one base away, this may be a read error. This chain joins TRBV3-1 and TRBJ2-5; 9 nucleotides align to TRBD1. The end of the DNA fits TRBJ2-1 better, so the J call may be wrong. Germline CDR1 reads LGHDT; CDR2 reads YNNKEL (reference sequence). The CDR3 is made up of 16 amino acids. The CDR3 protein is CASSQASGTGRETQFF. CDR3 coding DNA: TGTGCCAGCAGCCAAGCCTCCGGGACAGGGAGGGAGACCCAGTTCTTC.

This clonotype was seen more than once but under ten times. V usage is TRBV20-1 and J usage is TRBJ2-7; 11 bases agree with TRBD2. The J segment lost 3 bases and the V segment lost 6 bases, leaving 4 bases of the junction unmatched. The CDR3 extends over 13 amino acids. CDR1 is DFQATT and CDR2 is SNEGSKA in the germline V gene (reference sequence). The DNA of the CDR3 is TGCAGTGCCCACGGGACTAGCGGCTACGAGCAGTACGTC. Translation: CSAHGTSGYEQYV.

The sample holds a few counts of this clonotype. This chain connects TRBV14 to TRBJ2-1; D is perhaps TRBD2 (6 bases). Germline lookup yields CDR1 SGHDN and CDR2 FVKESK. V gave up 1 base and J gave up 12 bases, with 13 bases separating them. The CDR3 is 13 amino acids. CDR3 in amino acids: CASSQAGVSGQFF. As DNA, the CDR3 is TGTGCCAGCAGCCAAGCGGGAGTGTCTGGGCAGTTCTTC.

As concerns this clonotype: Since a much larger clone is just one base distant, this may be a read error. The gene calls are TRBV5-1 and TRBJ2-3; 10 nucleotides align to TRBD2. The CDR3 runs to 15 residues. Per the germline V gene, CDR1 is SGHRS and CDR2 is YFSETQ. The CDR3 is CASSPSGRGTDTEYF. Written as DNA, the CDR3 is TGCGCCAGCAGCCCGAGCGGGAGGGGCACAGATACGGAGTATTTT.

Ten or more counts support this clonotype. V gene TRBV2 combines with J gene TRBJ2-5; D remains unclear. The germline V gene has CDR1 SNHLY and CDR2 FYNNEI. V was pared by 7 bases and J by 1 base, with 10 bases between. The CDR3 runs 13 residues. The CDR3 bases are TGTGCCAGCATTGGGAATCGCCAAGAGACCCAGTACTTC. Protein product: CASIGNRQETQYF.

Only a few counts were recorded for this clonotype. This chain joins TRBV27 and TRBJ1-5; D may be TRBD1 (6 bases). Trimming took off 7 bases at V and 7 bases at J, with 14 bases between the two ends. CDR1 is MNHEY and CDR2 is SMNVEV in the germline V gene (reference sequence). This CDR3 is built from 13 residues. CDR3 bases: TGTGCCAGCACCCCCGGGCAGGGGCAGCCCCAGCATTTT. Its protein product is CASTPGQGQPQHF.

This clonotype was detected ten times or more. V is TRBV15 and J is TRBJ2-1, with D unresolved. This CDR3 is built from 13 residues. The ends were cut back, 2 bases at V and 5 bases at J, with 7 bases in the middle. The germline CDR1 and CDR2 sequences are LNHNV and YYDKDF (reference sequence). The CDR3, as DNA: TGTGCCACCAGCAGATTACAAAACAATGAGCAGTTCTTC. Translated: CATSRLQNNEQFF.

This clonotype was observed a single time. The J gene is TRBJ1-1, the V gene TRBV19; 9 bases align to TRBD1. The V gene end was trimmed by 0 bases and the J gene end by 6 bases; junction bases not matched to a gene: 5. The CDR3 spans 15 residues. Germline values: CDR1 LNHDA, CDR2 SQIVND (reference sequence). CDR3 nucleotides: TGTGCCAGTAGTATAGACGGGACAGGGTGGGCTGAAGCTTTCTTT. Its translation is CASSIDGTGWAEAFF.

This clonotype was seen ten or more times. V is TRBV6-1 and J is TRBJ2-1; 7 nucleotides align to TRBD1. The CDR3 covers 15 residues. Unmatched junction bases numbered 9, after V lost 4 bases and J lost 6 bases. Germline V gene lookup returns CDR1 MNHNS and CDR2 SASEGT. CDR3 nucleotide sequence: TGTGCCAGCAGTGTTGACAGGGTGAAAGGCAATGAGCAGTTCTTC. Its protein product is CASSVDRVKGNEQFF.

This clonotype has a count of ten or more. CDR3: CASSSLGRLTSYGYTF. The CDR3 DNA sequence: TGTGCCAGCAGTTCCCTCGGACGACTCACGAGCTATGGCTACACCTTC. The V gene is TRBV27, the J gene TRBJ1-2; unclear D gene. The CDR3 runs to 16 residues. Germline V gives CDR1 MNHEY, CDR2 SMNVEV (reference sequence). Trimming shortened V by 4 bases and J by 4 bases, and 19 bases separated the two germline ends.

This clonotype was detected many times. The chain employs TRBV4-1 and TRBJ2-1; D is perhaps TRBD2 (5 bases). The CDR3 consists of 14 residues. Trimming removed 1 base at V and 5 bases at J, with 9 bases between. The germline V gene has CDR1 MGHRA and CDR2 YSYEKL. This CDR3 reads CASSQGGIHNEQFF. The CDR3 DNA reads TGCGCCAGCAGCCAAGGAGGGATTCACAATGAGCAGTTCTTC.

This clonotype came up many times. A junction boundary mismatches the germline segment, possibly from a read error. The chain carries TRBV7-7 and TRBJ2-7, with 7 bases that match TRBD2. The CDR3 spans 15 residues. Germline CDR1 is SSHAT and CDR2 is FNYEAQ (reference sequence). The CDR3 nucleotides are TGTGCTAGCAGCTTAGCGCTCGGGACTAAGCACGAGCAGTACTTC. Translated, it gives CASSLALGTKHEQYF.

The table lists this clonotype with many counts. CDR3 sequence: CASGLGGMNTEAFF. CDR3 bases: TGTGCTAGTGGTTTGGGGGGGATGAACACTGAAGCTTTCTTT. V is TRBV12-5 and J is TRBJ1-1; tentatively, D is TRBD1 (5 bases). Trimming took 1 base from V and 0 from J, leaving 6 bases between them. The CDR3 has 14 residues. Germline V gene sequence: CDR1 LGHNT, CDR2 FRNRAP.

This clonotype was counted between two and nine times. The chain is built from TRBV19 and TRBJ2-5; 12 bases map to TRBD2. The J segment lost 5 bases and the V segment lost 5 bases, leaving 6 bases of the junction unmatched. The CDR3 covers 15 residues. Germline values: CDR1 LNHDA, CDR2 SQIVND (reference sequence). CDR3 region: CASSLTSGSSETQYF. The CDR3 region has the DNA TGTGCCAGTAGTTTGACTAGCGGGAGTTCGGAGACCCAGTACTTC.

The J gene is TRBJ1-4, the V gene TRBV5-1; D possibly corresponds to TRBD1 (5 bases). V was pared by 1 base and J by 8 bases, with 15 bases between. The CDR3 runs 15 residues. CDR1 and CDR2 (germline): SGHRS, YFSETQ. CDR3 loop: CASSLSGDFGEKLFF. The DNA of the CDR3 is TGCGCCAGCAGCTTGTCTGGGGACTTCGGGGAAAAACTGTTTTTT.

This clonotype was recorded at least ten times. The J gene is TRBJ1-1, the V gene TRBV30, with D possibly TRBD1 on 6 matching bases. The germline gives CDR1 GTSNPN, CDR2 SVGIG (reference sequence). This CDR3 has 12 residues. V lost 4 bases, J lost 6 bases, and 12 bases lay in between. CDR3 sequence (DNA): TGTGCCTGGAAACAGGGCAGATCTGAAGCTTTCTTT. It specifies CAWKQGRSEAFF.

This clonotype was seen a handful of times. The gene calls are TRBV20-1 and TRBJ2-5; D is uncertain. CDR3 length: 12 amino acids. With 5 bases removed from V and 3 bases from J, the gap between germline ends came to 10 bases. CDR1 is DFQATT and CDR2 is SNEGSKA in the germline V gene (reference sequence). Here the CDR3 DNA reads TGCAGTGCTCCGAGGAAGGAAGAGACCCAGTACTTC. Encoded protein: CSAPRKEETQYF.

This clonotype was counted at least ten times. The V gene is TRBV7-2, the J gene TRBJ2-7; 8 bases are a match to TRBD1. Germline CDR1 reads SGHTA; CDR2 reads FQGNSA. The junction had 11 bases not matched to a gene; V was cut back by 5 bases and J by 5 bases. The CDR3 totals 15 residues. CDR3 residues: CASSTPKDRVDEQYF. In DNA, the CDR3 is TGTGCCAGCAGCACACCCAAGGACAGGGTTGACGAGCAGTACTTC.